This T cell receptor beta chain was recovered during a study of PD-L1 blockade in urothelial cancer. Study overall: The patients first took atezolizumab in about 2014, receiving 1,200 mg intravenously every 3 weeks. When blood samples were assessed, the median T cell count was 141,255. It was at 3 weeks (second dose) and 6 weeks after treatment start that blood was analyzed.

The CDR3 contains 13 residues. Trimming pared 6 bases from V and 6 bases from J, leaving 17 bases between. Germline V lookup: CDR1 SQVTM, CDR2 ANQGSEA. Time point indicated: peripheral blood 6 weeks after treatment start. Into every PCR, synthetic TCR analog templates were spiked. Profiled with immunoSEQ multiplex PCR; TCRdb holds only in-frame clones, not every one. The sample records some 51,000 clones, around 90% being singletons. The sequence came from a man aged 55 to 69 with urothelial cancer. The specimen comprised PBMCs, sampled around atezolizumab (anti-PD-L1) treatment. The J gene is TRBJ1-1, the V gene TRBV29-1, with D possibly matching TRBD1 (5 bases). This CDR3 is CSVGGQTRPEAFF. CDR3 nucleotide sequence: TGCAGCGTGGGTGGACAAACACGTCCTGAAGCTTTCTTT.